This TCR beta chain was documented in a study of T-cell memory formation after mild COVID-19. General study findings and limits: Memory sampled before infection contained some responding clones, suggesting cross-reactive memory joined. For contracting clones, CD4+ ones sat mainly in CM and EM, CD8+ in EMRA. Second-wave clones peaking on day 37 lacked confirmed SARS-CoV-2 specificity. While clones contracting from day 15 to 85 were balanced between CD4 and CD8, later expanders leaned CD4+.

CDR1 is SGDLS, CDR2 YYNGEE, per germline. V lost 7 bases and J 2 bases, leaving 13 bases between the germline ends. The CDR3 runs to 13 residues. TCRdb recomputed calls from the 5' RACE reads with MiXCR, one row per CDR3 protein. The profile shows approximately 450,000 distinct CDR3 sequences, about 20% of them singletons. In its sample, this clonotype was seen a few times. The antigen is not known. This receptor was taken from an adult woman who had mild COVID-19 (a few samples of this study predate the infection). Cell type and time point are not known. Specimen: PBMCs or a T cell subset sorted from them (not recorded which). V and J are TRBV9 and TRBJ2-7; D may be TRBD1 (6 bases). The CDR3 coding sequence is TGTGCCAGCGCCAGGGGAACGGCCTACGAGCAGTACTTC. Residues: CASARGTAYEQYF.